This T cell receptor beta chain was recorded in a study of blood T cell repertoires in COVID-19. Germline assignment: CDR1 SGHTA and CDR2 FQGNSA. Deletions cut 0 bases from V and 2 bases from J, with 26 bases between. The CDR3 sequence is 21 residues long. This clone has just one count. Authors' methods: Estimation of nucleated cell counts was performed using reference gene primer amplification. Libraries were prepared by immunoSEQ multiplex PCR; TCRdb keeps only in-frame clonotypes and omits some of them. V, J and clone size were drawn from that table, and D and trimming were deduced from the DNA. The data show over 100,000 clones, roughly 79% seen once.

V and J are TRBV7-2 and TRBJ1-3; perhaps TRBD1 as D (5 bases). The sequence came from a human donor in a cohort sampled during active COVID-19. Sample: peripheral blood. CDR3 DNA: TGTGCCAGCAGCTTAGCGGGACGAACCGCGCAGGGAGGAAGGACTGGAAACACCATATATTTT. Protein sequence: CASSLAGRTAQGGRTGNTIYF.